Reported below is one TCR beta chain. Its binding antigen is unknown. Base qualities are not recorded, but no much larger clone differs from it by a single base. This sample stems from a study of beta chain features in type 1 diabetes (dated by TCRdb to the late 2010s). In terms of the full investigation: Mean age, gender distribution, total cell number and subset yield were not different between patients and healthy donors. A total of about 100 million sorted cells were examined across all samples, and RNA yield correlated strongly with the number of cells per subset. Naive and central memory subsets were obtained from all 30 or so donors, but regulatory and stem cell-like memory subsets were isolated from only 8 patients and roughly eight healthy donors. The study compared the TCRB repertoires of sorted circulating CD4+ T cell subsets in recently diagnosed type 1 diabetes patients with those in matched healthy donors.

Counted from cysteine to phenylalanine, this CDR3 has 13 amino acids. The CDR3 DNA has 39 bases and is translated from base 1. CDR1 and CDR2 are drawn from the germline V gene: MDHEN, SYDVKM. Trimming leaves V shorter by 5 bases and J shorter by 7 bases, with the junction holding 7 bases beyond the gene matches. The High Capacity cDNA Reverse Transcription Kit was used to reverse transcribe all of the isolated RNA, meaning that expressed TCRB transcripts were what got sequenced. Deep immunoSEQ sequencing was performed on naive, central memory and regulatory T cell samples, with an average of around 3.5 million total reads per sample. Sorted cells were lysed in RLT buffer, and RNA was extracted using DNase-treated RNeasy Micro or Mini kits according to cell number. Each cell subset was processed separately to prevent cross-contamination, with patient and healthy donor samples processed together. The immunoSEQ multiplex PCR was used to amplify TCRB sequences from cDNA, generating 87-bp fragments that spanned the CDR3 region. Amplicons were sequenced on the Illumina HiSeq platform. Processing in the source paper ran as follows. Synthetic template baselines were used to correct PCR bias computationally, reads within Hamming distance 2 were collapsed, and singletons that could not be merged were discarded. Reads were aligned against IMGT so that V, D and J genes, CDR3 length and insertions or deletions at six rearrangement sites could be assigned. Within each subset, clonotype counts were normalized to sorted cell number, after which true diversity and Gini coefficients were computed with the tcR R package. The overlap coefficient, calculated on TCRB nucleotide sequences, was used to measure repertoire sharing. As a proxy for the pre-selection repertoire, out-of-frame TCRB sequences from naive cells were analyzed. What TCRdb holds here is the immuneACCESS table cut down to in-frame rearrangements. Part of the clones is not present; checked against another copy, under half of the missing clones reflect an unresolved V gene, and the others are unexplained. D and trimming were read from the DNA, whereas the V and J calls and clone size are those reported in that table. Here the sample has about 450,000 clones; about an eighth occur a single time. Jointly, the top ten make up around 0.05% of the sample.

A single peripheral blood draw of approximately 0.11 L on average was collected from each donor into heparinised tubes. A BD FACSAria II and a panel including CD45RO, CCR7, CD25, CD127, CD95 and CD27 were used to sort naive, central memory, regulatory and stem cell-like memory CD4+ T cells. All sorted populations exceeded 95% purity. PBMCs were isolated right away by Lymphoprep density gradient centrifugation and were stained directly, without culture. To minimize batch effects, samples were stained and sorted in pairs, one healthy donor with one patient per experiment. What the research found in general, with its limitations: Shorter templates might have been favored by PCR, but patient and control samples were amplified and corrected together, so both groups would have been affected equally by any skew. Because cDNA was sequenced instead of genomic DNA, highly expressing activated cells could be over-represented, though the groups showed no difference in activation or CD3 levels. Naive, central memory and regulatory TCRB repertoires appeared to be more similar among patients than among healthy donors. Only small numbers of individuals were included in the HLA sub-analyses, which left unresolved whether HLA type had any influence on TCRB rearrangement. Type 1 diabetes patients showed a moderate but significant shortening of TCRB CDR3 length in all four CD4+ subsets. At VDJ recombination sites, type 1 diabetes patients had fewer insertions and more deleted nucleotides, which implies abnormalities in thymic rearrangement.

This sequence originates from a woman between 18 and 29 years old in good health. The sequencing sample was made of naive CD4+ T cells from blood. This specimen's cell subset or site label, per the study, means: true naive CD4+ T cells. The chain couples TRBV28 to TRBJ1-2; 7 of the junction bases match TRBD1. The nucleotide sequence is TGTGCCAGCAGTCGCAAGACAGGGACTGGCTACACCTTC. This codes for CASSRKTGTGYTF.